The source of this T cell receptor (beta chain) is a study of T cell repertoires in cytomegalovirus infection. Study-level background: Shared public TCR beta signatures pointed to both CMV infection and a matching HLA type.

TCRdb used MiXCR to reprocess the reads, holding one entry per CDR3 protein. The sample carries hundreds of thousands of distinct CDR3 sequences, roughly a tenth recorded once. This clonotype occurred a few times. Its antigen is unidentified. Broader study findings: The ex vivo response was dominated by HLA-C-restricted CMV-specific TCR beta clonotypes.

Per germline, CDR1 SGHKS and CDR2 YYEKEE (reference sequence). The CDR3 is 14 amino acids. The junction had 3 bases not matched to a gene; V was cut back by 3 bases and J by 3 bases. Sample: PBMCs. The chain carries TRBV5-5 and TRBJ1-5; 7 bases fit TRBD1. This receptor was taken from a human donor in good health (CMV status not recorded). Some clones in this sample may be carry-over from other donors' samples. For the CDR3, the DNA is TGTGCCAGCAGCTGGACAGGCACCAATCAGCCCCAGCATTTT. It codes for CASSWTGTNQPQHF. The full variable domain, completed using reference TRBV5-5 and TRBJ1-5, is DAGVTQSPTHLIKTRGQQVTLRCSPISGHKSVSWYQQVLGQGPQFIFQYYEKEERGRGNFPDRFSARQFPNYSSELNVNALLLGDSALYLCASSWTGTNQPQHFGDGTRLSIL.